The 30 T cell receptor beta chains below all came from one sample that was sequenced in a study of T cell responses to AZD1222 COVID-19 vaccine. Libraries were prepared by immunoSEQ multiplex PCR; TCRdb keeps only in-frame clonotypes and omits some of them. Of about 59,000 clones detected, roughly 87% appear once; the ten largest clones hold 5.5% to 7%. Sequenced here: peripheral blood, sampled 28 days after the second AZD1222 dose. Source of these receptors: an adult who received the AZD1222 COVID-19 vaccine.

Worth noting for this clone: Given the absence of the conserved phenylalanine or tryptophan at the CDR3 end, a read error is likely. It is unclear where the CDR3 begins or ends on the DNA, so no DNA is shown, and the CDR3 is as TCRdb lists it. The rearrangement links TRBV19 to TRBJ1-2; TRBD1 reflects the table's D call only, with no check against the DNA. Counting both end residues, the CDR3 totals 13 amino acids. Germline assignment: CDR1 LNHDA and CDR2 SQIVND (reference sequence). CDR3: CASSIDPTGGRNY.

The chain employs TRBV7-9 and TRBJ1-4; possibly TRBD1 for D (5 bases). The CDR3 is made up of 14 amino acids. V lost 5 bases and J 8 bases, leaving 15 bases between the germline ends. The germline CDR1 and CDR2 sequences are SEHNR and FQNEAQ (reference sequence). DNA of the CDR3: TGTGCCAGCAGCCCGGCCGGGGCGTGGGAAAAACTGTTTTTT. This encodes CASSPAGAWEKLFF.

The chain has TRBV5-1 and TRBJ2-7, with 7 nucleotides matching TRBD1. The CDR3 spans 15 residues. Germline CDR1 and CDR2: SGHRS and YFSETQ. Trimming at V came to 1 base and at J to 2 bases, leaving 6 bases not matched to a gene. This CDR3 is CASSLTGEGPYEQYF. CDR3 in DNA: TGCGCCAGCAGCTTGACAGGGGAAGGGCCCTACGAGCAGTACTTC. The whole variable domain, filled in from reference TRBV5-1 and TRBJ2-7, reads KAGVTQTPRYLIKTRGQQVTLSCSPISGHRSVSWYQQTPGQGLQFLFEYFSETQRNKGNFPGRFSGRQFSNSRSEMNVSTLELGDSALYLCASSLTGEGPYEQYFGPGTRLTVT.

The rearrangement links TRBV2 to TRBJ2-2; 8 bases are a match to TRBD2. V was pared by 11 bases and J by 6 bases, with 17 bases of the junction left unmatched. Per the germline V gene, CDR1 is SNHLY and CDR2 is FYNNEI. This CDR3 spans 16 amino acids. The CDR3 loop reads CARHQAGVSPPGELFF. CDR3 bases: TGTGCCCGCCACCAAGCGGGAGTGTCTCCTCCCGGGGAGCTGTTTTTT.

V is TRBV7-2 and J is TRBJ1-6; 7 positions match TRBD1. This CDR3 region has 15 residues. With 5 bases clipped from V and 5 bases from J, the junction kept 6 bases outside the gene matches. The germline V gene has CDR1 SGHTA and CDR2 FQGNSA. CDR3 coding DNA: TGTGCCAGCAGCCCAGGGGGGGTTCATAATTCACCCCTCCACTTT. Protein product: CASSPGGVHNSPLHF.

For the CDR3, the DNA is TGTGCCTGGAATCCACCGGGGGGACAGGGGAATTCACCCCTCCACTTT. Translated: CAWNPPGGQGNSPLHF. The chain has TRBV30 and TRBJ1-6; 10 nucleotides match TRBD1. The CDR3 spans 16 residues. Trimming took 4 bases from V and 7 from J; bases not matched to a gene: 10. From germline, CDR1 is GTSNPN and CDR2 SVGIG (reference sequence).

This chain connects TRBV5-1 to TRBJ2-7; D call uncertain. With 0 bases removed from V and 5 bases from J, the gap between germline ends came to 12 bases. In germline, CDR1 is SGHRS, CDR2 YFSETQ. The CDR3 sequence is 14 residues long. CDR3 region: CASSLGPGHNEQYF. CDR3 sequence (DNA): TGCGCCAGCAGCTTGGGCCCAGGCCACAACGAGCAGTACTTC.

J is TRBJ1-3 and V is TRBV21-1. TRBV21-1 is listed as a pseudogene. The CDR3 has 20 residues. The CDR3 region has the DNA TGTGCCAGCAGCAAAGCCGAGGCGGGGTCGGGGGTCCGCCGCTTTAACACCATATATTTT. It is translated as CASSKAEAGSGVRRFNTIYF.

This CDR3 reads CASSLRRTSAPYEQYF. The CDR3 bases are TGTGCCAGCAGCTTACGCCGGACTAGCGCCCCCTACGAGCAGTACTTC. The gene calls are TRBV11-2 and TRBJ2-7; TRBD2 agrees at 9 bases. Germline V gene data show CDR1 as SGHAT and CDR2 as FQNNGV. The CDR3 is 16 residues long. The J segment lost 2 bases and the V segment lost 2 bases, leaving 7 bases of the junction unmatched.

V and J are TRBV5-1 and TRBJ2-7; 10 nucleotides agree with TRBD1. Trimming at V came to 0 bases and at J to 9 bases, leaving 9 bases not matched to a gene. From germline, CDR1 is SGHRS and CDR2 YFSETQ. The CDR3 length is 15 residues. The CDR3 is CASSLVGTGEHGQYF. The CDR3 nucleotides read TGCGCCAGCAGCTTGGTGGGGACAGGGGAGCATGGGCAGTACTTC. Looking up the rest from reference TRBV5-1 and TRBJ2-7 gives the full variable domain: KAGVTQTPRYLIKTRGQQVTLSCSPISGHRSVSWYQQTPGQGLQFLFEYFSETQRNKGNFPGRFSGRQFSNSRSEMNVSTLELGDSALYLCASSLVGTGEHGQYFGPGTRLTVT.

The chain couples TRBV5-1 to TRBJ2-7; 14 bases line up with TRBD2. CDR3 length: 16 amino acids. Germline trimming cut 0 bases from V and 3 bases from J; bases unmatched to any gene: 2. Germline V gene lookup returns CDR1 SGHRS and CDR2 YFSETQ. In DNA, the CDR3 is TGCGCCAGCAGCTTGGGACTAGCGGGGGGGATCTACGAGCAGTACTTC. Its translation is CASSLGLAGGIYEQYF.

The chain joins TRBV5-5 to TRBJ2-1, with TRBD2 matching 7 bases. Germline trimming cut 2 bases from V and 3 bases from J; bases unmatched to any gene: 20. The CDR3 sequence is 20 residues long. The germline V gene encodes CDR1 SGHKS and CDR2 YYEKEE (reference sequence). In nucleotides, the CDR3 is TGTGCCAGCAGCTTCGGGGGGATAGGCAGGACCCCTGGGTTCTACAATGAGCAGTTCTTC. Encoded protein: CASSFGGIGRTPGFYNEQFF.

CDR3 sequence (DNA): TGTGCCAGCAGCTTATTGCCGCCTGAGGGGTGGGACACTGAAGCTTTCTTT. It yields the protein CASSLLPPEGWDTEAFF. The genes are TRBV7-6 and TRBJ1-1; possible D gene TRBD1, 5 bases. Germline values: CDR1 SGHVS, CDR2 FNYEAQ. Trimming left V 2 bases short and J 3 bases short, with 19 bases between. This CDR3 has 17 amino acids. Full variable domain (remainder filled in from reference TRBV7-6 and TRBJ1-1): GAGVSQSPRYKVTKRGQDVALRCDPISGHVSLYWYRQALGQGPEFLTYFNYEAQQDKSGLPNDRFSAERPEGSISTLTIQRTEQRDSAMYRCASSLLPPEGWDTEAFFGQGTRLTVV.

This clone was seen once. This chain joins TRBV5-4 and TRBJ2-7; 7 bases match TRBD2. The germline gives CDR1 SGHNT, CDR2 YYREEE (reference sequence). The CDR3 has 15 amino acids. The V gene end was trimmed by 4 bases and the J gene end by 7 bases; junction bases not matched to a gene: 14. The DNA for the CDR3 is TGTGCCAGCAGCCCCTGGGGGGGAGGATCGGGAGAGCAGTACTTC. It specifies CASSPWGGGSGEQYF.

V usage is TRBV7-9 and J usage is TRBJ1-4; D remains ambiguous. Trimming stripped 3 bases from V and 8 bases from J, with 13 bases between. The CDR3 has 14 residues. Germline CDR1 reads SEHNR; CDR2 reads FQNEAQ (reference sequence). CDR3 loop: CASSFVGRGEKLFF. The CDR3 nucleotides read TGTGCCAGCAGCTTCGTGGGTCGTGGGGAAAAACTGTTTTTT.

CDR3: CASSLGQGGIRNGYTF. CDR3 bases: TGCGCCAGCAGCTTAGGACAGGGCGGTATTCGTAATGGCTACACCTTC. J is TRBJ1-2 and V is TRBV5-1, with 8 bases aligning to TRBD1. Per germline, CDR1 SGHRS and CDR2 YFSETQ. The V gene end was trimmed by 2 bases and the J gene end by 6 bases; junction bases not matched to a gene: 12. This CDR3 contains 16 residues.

The rearrangement links TRBV18 to TRBJ2-2; TRBD1 might be the D (5 bases). The length of the CDR3 is 13 residues. V gave up 5 bases and J gave up 9 bases, with 13 bases separating them. CDR1 and CDR2 (germline): KGHSH, LQKENI. The CDR3 protein is CASSTSTARELFF. DNA of the CDR3: TGTGCCAGCTCAACGTCGACAGCCCGGGAGCTGTTTTTT.

V is TRBV4-3 and J is TRBJ2-7; TRBD2 matches at 11 bases. With V trimmed by 4 bases and J by 2 bases, 4 bases remained unmatched. The CDR3 length is 15 residues. In germline, CDR1 is LGHNA, CDR2 YSLEER. CDR3 region: CASSPTSGRAYEQYF. The CDR3 DNA sequence: TGCGCCAGCAGCCCAACTAGCGGGAGAGCCTACGAGCAGTACTTC.

The chain links TRBV7-2 to TRBJ1-4, with TRBD1 matching 9 bases. The germline CDR1 and CDR2 sequences are SGHTA and FQGNSA. V lost 4 bases to trimming and J lost 5 bases; unmatched junction nucleotides: 5. CDR3 length equals 15 residues. The CDR3 DNA reads TGTGCCAGCAGCTCCAGCGGACAGGGGAATGAAAAACTGTTTTTT. As protein: CASSSSGQGNEKLFF.

The chain recombines TRBV5-4 with TRBJ2-7; 12 positions agree with TRBD1. The trim removed 2 bases at V and 3 bases at J, leaving 3 bases unmatched. Germline lookup yields CDR1 SGHNT and CDR2 YYREEE (reference sequence). The CDR3 runs to 15 residues. The CDR3: CASSFGTGGIYEQYF. CDR3 coding DNA: TGTGCCAGCAGCTTCGGGACAGGGGGCATCTACGAGCAGTACTTC.

CDR3 sequence: CASSLTVAGGPWEQYF. CDR3 nucleotide sequence: TGTGCCAGCAGTTTAACCGTAGCGGGAGGGCCGTGGGAGCAGTACTTC. This chain connects TRBV27 to TRBJ2-7; TRBD2 aligns across 11 bases. The CDR3 is 16 residues long. CDR1 and CDR2 from the germline V gene are MNHEY and SMNVEV (reference sequence). V was pared by 2 bases and J by 7 bases, with 10 bases of the junction left unmatched.

The chain links TRBV9 to TRBJ2-2; 10 bases map to TRBD1. CDR3 size: 16 residues. Germline-derived CDR1 and CDR2 are SGDLS and YYNGEE. The J segment lost 7 bases and the V segment lost 3 bases, leaving 9 bases of the junction unmatched. The CDR3 nucleotides read TGTGCCAGCAGCGCTAGACAGGGGGCATGGGGCGGGGAGCTGTTTTTT. The encoded protein is CASSARQGAWGGELFF. Variable domain in full (rest from reference TRBV9 and TRBJ2-2): DSGVTQTPKHLITATGQRVTLRCSPRSGDLSVYWYQQSLDQGLQFLIQYYNGEERAKGNILERFSAQQFPDLHSELNLSSLELGDSALYFCASSARQGAWGGELFFGEGSRLTVL.

V is TRBV7-9 and J is TRBJ1-5, with D perhaps TRBD1 (6 bases). Germline values: CDR1 SEHNR, CDR2 FQNEAQ (reference sequence). CDR3 size: 15 residues. V was pared by 4 bases and J by 1 base, with 11 bases between. The CDR3 here is CASSSGGPSNQPQHF. The CDR3 nucleotides are TGTGCCAGCAGCTCCGGGGGGCCCAGCAATCAGCCCCAGCATTTT.

The rearrangement uses TRBV7-9 and TRBJ2-4; possibly TRBD2 for D (6 bases). Germline-derived CDR1 and CDR2 are SEHNR and FQNEAQ (reference sequence). Deletions cut 5 bases from V and 9 bases from J, with 20 bases between. The CDR3 loop spans 15 amino acids. CDR3 amino acids: CASSPLGEVTFIQYF. DNA of the CDR3: TGTGCCAGCAGCCCGCTGGGGGAGGTAACTTTCATTCAGTACTTC.

The chain couples TRBV24-1 to TRBJ1-2; no definite D call. CDR3 length equals 13 residues. Per germline, CDR1 KGHDR and CDR2 SFDVKD. Trimming removed 5 bases from V and 7 bases from J, with 13 bases in between. The DNA of the CDR3 is TGTGCCACCAGTGGTGTGACACCGGGTGGCTACACCTTC. Its protein is CATSGVTPGGYTF.

This clone is a singleton in its sample. In DNA form, the CDR3 reads TGTGCCAGCACTGGGACAGGGCGGTCACCCCTCCACTTT. It encodes CASTGTGRSPLHF. The V call is TRBV12-3 or TRBV12-4, the J call TRBJ1-6; TRBD1 matches at 9 bases. CDR3 length: 13 residues. V trimming: 7 bases; J trimming: 10 bases; junction bases outside the gene matches: 5.

The V gene is TRBV19, the J gene TRBJ2-5; 7 bases are a match to TRBD1. The CDR3 loop spans 15 amino acids. CDR1 and CDR2 (germline): LNHDA, SQIVND (reference sequence). Losses at the gene ends were 5 bases for V and 2 bases for J; bases not matched to a gene: 8. CDR3 residues: CASSSQGDGQETQYF. DNA for the CDR3: TGTGCCAGTAGTTCTCAGGGGGACGGGCAAGAGACCCAGTACTTC.

The chain uses TRBV14 and TRBJ2-7, with TRBD2 matching over 10 bases. J was trimmed by 0 bases and V by 3 bases; bases with no gene match: 8. This CDR3 has 17 residues. Germline V gene data show CDR1 as SGHDN and CDR2 as FVKESK. The CDR3 DNA follows: TGTGCCAGCAGCCATCCTTTAACTAGCGGGGCCTCCTACGAGCAGTACTTC. It translates to CASSHPLTSGASYEQYF.

This chain links TRBV6-5 with TRBJ1-1, with D unclear. Germline V gene lookup returns CDR1 MNHEY and CDR2 SVGAGI. The CDR3 is 14 amino acids. V lost 6 bases and J 4 bases, leaving 15 bases between the germline ends. The CDR3 loop reads CASRLTELSTEAFF. The CDR3 coding sequence is TGTGCCAGCAGGCTCACTGAGCTTAGCACTGAAGCTTTCTTT.

The chain couples TRBV14 to TRBJ2-7, with 16 bases fitting TRBD2. The CDR3 has 17 residues. The V gene's germline CDR1 is SGHDN and CDR2 FVKESK. The V and J ends lost 5 bases and 6 bases, in that order; junction bases with no gene match: 10. Here the CDR3 reads CASSSSGTSGRAGEQYF. CDR3 DNA: TGTGCCAGCAGCTCATCCGGGACTAGCGGGAGGGCCGGCGAGCAGTACTTC.